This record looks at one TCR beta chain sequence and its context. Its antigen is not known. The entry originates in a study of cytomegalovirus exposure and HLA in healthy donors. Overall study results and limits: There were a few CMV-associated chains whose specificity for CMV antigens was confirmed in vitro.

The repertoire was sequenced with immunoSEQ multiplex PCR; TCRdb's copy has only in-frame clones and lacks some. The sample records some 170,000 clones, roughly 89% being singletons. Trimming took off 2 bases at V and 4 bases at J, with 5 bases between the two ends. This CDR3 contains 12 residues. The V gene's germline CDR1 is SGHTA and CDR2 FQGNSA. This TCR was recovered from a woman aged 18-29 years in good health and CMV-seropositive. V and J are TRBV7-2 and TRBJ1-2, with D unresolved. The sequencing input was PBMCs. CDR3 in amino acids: CASSLRGYGYTF. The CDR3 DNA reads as TGTGCCAGCAGCTTACGGGGCTATGGCTACACCTTC. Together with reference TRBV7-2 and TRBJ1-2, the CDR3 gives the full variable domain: GAGVSQSPSNKVTEKGKDVELRCDPISGHTALYWYRQSLGQGLEFLIYFQGNSAPDKSGLPSDRFSAERTGGSVSTLTIQRTQQEDSAVYLCASSLRGYGYTFGSGTRLTVV.